This T cell receptor (beta chain) was recovered during a study of early T cells in non-severe SARS-CoV-2 infection. Study outcomes and limitations: VDJdb matching favored anti-spike CD8 responses, missing private and CD4 specificities.

Molecules of cDNA were individually given unique molecular identifiers that were attached to them. TCRdb redid the calling of the 5' RACE reads with MiXCR, one entry per CDR3 protein. This sample has about 80,000 distinct CDR3 sequences; roughly 4.7% occur once, and the top ten carry around 6.6%. Germline CDR1 DFQATT, CDR2 SNEGSKA (reference sequence). There are 11 residues in the CDR3. This clonotype came up a few times. Its cognate antigen is unknown. Sample: whole blood, taken at baseline. The TCR comes from an adult who was a healthcare worker with PCR-confirmed SARS-CoV-2 infection or an uninfected control (not recorded which). V usage is TRBV20-1 and J usage is TRBJ2-2; D is ambiguous. The CDR3 loop reads CTNWRTGELFF. The DNA of the CDR3 is TGCACTAATTGGCGAACCGGGGAGCTGTTTTTT.